The following is a T cell receptor (beta chain) sequence with its context. Sequencing of TCR-alpha and TCR-beta chains was unpaired. Assay used: immunoSEQ multiplex PCR; TCRdb lists only in-frame clones, some missing. The sample lists roughly 92,000 clones; approximately 91% were seen once. CDR3 size: 13 residues. Germline V gene data show CDR1 as ENHRY and CDR2 as SYGVKD. V lost 3 bases and J lost 6; bases outside the gene matches: 1. These data originate in a study of T cells in tuberculosis. Across the whole study: CD1B tetramers identified T cells specific for mycobacterial lipid GMM. Findings and limits, study-wide: The stringent gate may have excluded weak CD1B-GMM tetramer binders.

Thawed, overnight-rested PBMC were stained with GMM-loaded CD1B tetramer, viability dye and anti-CD3, then sorted. The lipid loaded on the CD1B tetramers was C32 glucose monomycolate from Rhodococcus equi. Each donor contributed about 100,000 sorted tetramer-negative cells. V and J are TRBV10-3 and TRBJ1-4; 7 bases line up with TRBD1. The sequencing sample was made of CD1b-GMM tetramer-negative cells sorted from PBMCs. This clonotype was sampled from an adult woman with latent tuberculosis. The CDR3 is CAISDRGDEKLFF. The DNA for the CDR3 is TGTGCCATCAGTGACAGGGGGGATGAAAAACTGTTTTTT.